Described below is a single T cell receptor (beta chain) sequence and its context. Antigen specificity is unknown. Being one base from a much bigger clone, this may be a read error. It was RNA transcripts that yielded the amplified TCR beta CDR3 regions. Using the HTBI primer set, a first-round RT-PCR was run on the TCR CDR3. TCRdb analysed the multiplex PCR reads with MiXCR anew, one entry per CDR3 protein. The sample has approximately 870,000 distinct CDR3 sequences; 38% are singletons. The record originates from a study of T cells in Graves' hyperthyroidism and ophthalmopathy. Exclusion followed for patients with uncontrolled infection, other autoimmune disease, pregnancy or lactation. This CDR3 comprises 13 residues. Looked up from germline, CDR1 is SGHKS and CDR2 is YYEKEE (reference sequence). Trimming stripped 4 bases from V and 6 bases from J, with 13 bases between. Points from the study as a whole: Ophthalmopathy could be told apart from stable hyperthyroidism with a 13 V-J model.

The sequenced sample consisted of blood. The rearrangement links TRBV5-5 to TRBJ1-1; D call uncertain. This clonotype originated in a young man with Graves' hyperthyroidism. In nucleotides, the CDR3 is TGTGCCAGCAGCCAAGTTGGAGGGCCTGAAGCTTTCTTT. This codes for CASSQVGGPEAFF.